What follows are 12 T cell receptor beta chains derived from one specimen sequenced in a study of shared clonotypes between healthy human individuals. Repertoires were generated with immunoSEQ multiplex PCR, while TCRdb's copy carries only in-frame clones and drops some. Altogether 800,000 to 950,000 clones are present, just over 95% being singletons, with the ten largest covering roughly 0.23%. The naive CD8 fraction comprised CD45RO-negative cells positively selected for CCR7 and excluded terminally differentiated effector memory CD45RA+ cells. Sequencing was performed on naive CD8+ T cells sorted from blood. The receptors come from a man aged 25 to 40 in good health.

V and J are TRBV28 and TRBJ1-1, with TRBD1 identical over 8 bases. The CDR3 contains 14 residues. Germline trimming cut 4 bases from V and 8 bases from J; bases unmatched to any gene: 9. From germline, CDR1 is MDHEN and CDR2 SYDVKM. As DNA, the CDR3 is TGTGCCAGCAGTTCGCGCAGGGGGCTGGGGGAAGCTTTCTTT. It codes for CASSSRRGLGEAFF.

V is TRBV6-5 and J is TRBJ2-2; D ambiguous. Between the trimmed V and J ends, which lost 6 bases and 3 bases, there was a span of 14 bases. Germline CDR1 reads MNHEY; CDR2 reads SVGAGI. This CDR3 comprises 15 residues. CDR3 DNA sequence: TGTGCCAGCAGCCTAAACGTTCCCGACACCGGGGAGCTGTTTTTT. It codes for CASSLNVPDTGELFF.

The chain uses TRBV7-9 and TRBJ2-7; maybe TRBD1 (6 bases). Germline lookup yields CDR1 SEHNR and CDR2 FQNEAQ (reference sequence). This CDR3 has 14 amino acids. Trimming cost V 4 bases and J 2 bases, with 12 bases left between them. CDR3 coding DNA: TGTGCCAGCAGCTCCCGGGACATCACCTACGAGCAGTACTTC. This translates into CASSSRDITYEQYF.

The chain carries TRBV25-1 and TRBJ2-7, with TRBD2 matching over 7 bases. V dropped 2 bases and J dropped 3; count of bases not matched to a gene: 7. The CDR3 runs to 15 residues. Germline values: CDR1 MGHDK, CDR2 SYGVNS. The CDR3 spells CASSEVGGMDYEQYF. Written as DNA, the CDR3 is TGTGCCAGCAGTGAAGTGGGGGGGATGGACTACGAGCAGTACTTC.

This chain joins TRBV7-9 and TRBJ2-3; D is undetermined. This CDR3 is built from 15 residues. Trimming took 2 bases from V and 1 from J, leaving 10 bases between them. Germline V gene sequence: CDR1 SEHNR, CDR2 FQNEAQ (reference sequence). Written as DNA, the CDR3 is TGTGCCAGCAGCTTACCCGACAAGGGCACAGATACGCAGTATTTT. Translated, it gives CASSLPDKGTDTQYF.

The chain couples TRBV11-2 to TRBJ2-7, with D hard to call. The CDR3 totals 13 residues. CDR1 is SGHAT and CDR2 is FQNNGV in the germline V gene. V lost 0 bases and J lost 6, with 9 bases in between. The CDR3 protein is CASSLDQTFEQYF. For the CDR3, the DNA is TGTGCCAGCAGCTTAGATCAAACCTTCGAGCAGTACTTC.

This sequence joins TRBV14 and TRBJ2-7; D is perhaps TRBD2 (6 bases). CDR1 and CDR2 from the germline V gene are SGHDN and FVKESK. Trimming removed 1 base at V and 3 bases at J, with 13 bases between. The CDR3 is 15 amino acids. The CDR3 region has the DNA TGTGCCAGCAGCCAAGGGTCCGGGGGTGACTACGAGCAGTACTTC. The encoded protein is CASSQGSGGDYEQYF. Supplemented by reference TRBV14 and TRBJ2-7, the full variable domain reads EAGVTQFPSHSVIEKGQTVTLRCDPISGHDNLYWYRRVMGKEIKFLLHFVKESKQDESGMPNNRFLAERTGGTYSTLKVQPAELEDSGVYFCASSQGSGGDYEQYFGPGTRLTVT.

The rearrangement links TRBV7-9 to TRBJ2-1, with 9 bases aligning to TRBD1. Germline lookup yields CDR1 SEHNR and CDR2 FQNEAQ (reference sequence). The CDR3 contains 16 residues. V was pared by 1 base and J by 5 bases, with 6 bases of the junction left unmatched. The CDR3 DNA follows: TGTGCCAGCAGCTTAGACCCGGGACAGGGCGACAATGAGCAGTTCTTC. Its translation: CASSLDPGQGDNEQFF.

The genes are TRBV14 and TRBJ1-1; possible D gene TRBD1, 5 bases. In germline, CDR1 is SGHDN, CDR2 FVKESK. Trimming removed 3 bases at V and 6 bases at J, with 14 bases between. CDR3 length: 14 residues. CDR3: CASSHGTPRAEAFF. Written as DNA, the CDR3 is TGTGCCAGCAGCCACGGGACCCCTCGGGCTGAAGCTTTCTTT.

The rearrangement links TRBV6-6 to TRBJ2-5; no clear D. Between the trimmed V and J ends, which lost 2 bases and 2 bases, there was a span of 9 bases. CDR1 is MNHNY and CDR2 is SVGAGI in the germline V gene (reference sequence). CDR3 length equals 14 residues. This CDR3 reads CASSYRAVQETQYF. In DNA, the CDR3 is TGTGCCAGCAGTTACAGGGCAGTTCAAGAGACCCAGTACTTC.

The chain employs TRBV5-1 and TRBJ2-1, with TRBD2 as a possible D gene (5 bases). V was pared by 3 bases and J by 0 bases, with 10 bases between. CDR3 size: 15 residues. Germline CDR1 SGHRS, CDR2 YFSETQ. The CDR3 loop reads CASSSSGTSYNEQFF. CDR3 coding DNA: TGCGCCAGCAGCTCCAGCGGAACCTCCTACAATGAGCAGTTCTTC.

The genes are TRBV7-9 and TRBJ2-2; weak D call: TRBD1 (5 bases). Trimming pared 4 bases from V and 4 bases from J, leaving 13 bases between. This CDR3 has 15 amino acids. Germline values: CDR1 SEHNR, CDR2 FQNEAQ (reference sequence). CDR3: CASSSRVAGTGELFF. DNA for the CDR3: TGTGCCAGCAGCTCCAGGGTCGCCGGCACCGGGGAGCTGTTTTTT.